This T cell receptor delta chain was found in a study of Vγ9Vδ2 T cells in congenital toxoplasmosis listed by TCRdb under 2021. A note on the overall study: To diagnose congenital toxoplasmosis, IgG, IgM and IgA serology, Western blot and an in-house interferon-gamma release assay were used. The study compared gamma and delta chain CDR3 repertoires of sorted blood gammadelta T cells between congenitally T. gondii-infected and uninfected infants. Repertoire sequencing was done on samples from infants at 2 months after birth and at 1 year of age. TCR sequencing was performed on about five infected and approximately 10 uninfected infants at 2 months and on 3 infected and 4 uninfected infants at 1 year.

V is shortened by 1 base, J by 0 bases, and the region joining them spans 15 bases. In the germline V gene, CDR1 corresponds to TSWWSYY and CDR2 to QGS. The CDR3 holds 17 amino acids from the cysteine to the phenylalanine. The sequence is cut down to CDR3 DNA, 51 bases in frame from base 1. Here is what the overall study found, with its caveats: At 1 year of age, repertoire differences between infected and uninfected infants were less clear than at 2 months. Germline-encoded fetal-type TRDV2 CDR3 sequences seemed more prevalent in infected than uninfected approximately 2-month-old infants, suggesting an in utero expansion footprint. Compared with uninfected infants, infected infants at 2 months appeared to have fewer N additions in their TRGV9 and TRDV2 CDR3s, and this was especially true for TRDV2-TRDJ1 sequences. Two months was the earliest age with enough suitable sample material for TCR repertoire analysis, so newborn repertoires were not sequenced. Both infected and uninfected infants showed high prevalence of a public TRGV9 clonotype.

This clone is described as large (0.1 to 1%). The specificity of this receptor is unknown. Within one base of it there is no much larger clone, and no base qualities were kept. Template-switch reverse transcription with SuperScript II was used to generate cDNA, with TRGC- and TRDC-specific primers combined in a single tube. The TRGC primer was designed for binding to both the TRGC1 and TRGC2 constant genes. The KAPA Real-Time Library Amplification Kit was used for TRG and TRD amplification, and AMPure XP bead purification was performed between steps. Index PCR with the Nextera XT Index Kit was used to attach the Illumina sequencing adapters. TRG and TRD amplicons were sequenced on an Illumina MiSeq with the V2 300 kit, giving 150 bp paired-end reads. The paper's data handling went like this. Before any further analysis, FastQC version 0.11.8 was used to check read quality. Reads were aligned against the TRG or TRD reference genes from GenBank, and CDR3 sequences were constructed using MiXCR version 3.0.3. Default MiXCR settings were used, apart from assembling TRDD gene segments from 3 instead of 5 consecutive nucleotides. N additions, CDR3 length, J segment length and clonotype sharing between samples were calculated with VDJtools version 1.2.1. Out-of-frame CDR3 sequences and those containing stop codons were excluded from analysis. The overlap of infant repertoires with previously published Vgamma9Vdelta2 repertoires from fetal, cord blood and adult blood was compared. With CATT, TCRdb called clones again from the public reads; duplicate DNA rows were later joined. The V and J calls and clone size come from TCRdb's table, not from the authors' own analysis. This sample comprises several hundred delta-chain clones, over 7.5% of them detected only once. The ten biggest clones cover 11% to 15% of the sample.

The same treatment, consisting of spiramycin and/or pyrimethamine plus sulfadiazine plus folinic acid, was given to mothers of infected and uninfected infants alike. Every infant, whether infected or uninfected, was delivered at term after more than 37 weeks of gestation. About 0.9 mL of blood was used to isolate PBMCs by Lymphoprep gradient centrifugation, after which the PBMCs were cryopreserved in liquid nitrogen and shipped to Belgium. After thawing, PBMCs were labeled with Zombie NIR viability dye and stained with CD3, TCR gammadelta, Vgamma9 and Vdelta2 antibodies. Sorting of CD3+ TCRgammadelta+ T cells was performed on a FACSAria III, with a mean purity of approximately 98%. For each sample, the RNeasy Micro Kit was used to isolate RNA from approximately 10,000 sorted gammadelta T cells. Each infant was born to a mother who had been enrolled with a primary T. gondii infection during pregnancy. The infants' peripheral blood was drawn at an outpatient microbiology and virology center located in Pavia, Italy.

Recombination joined TRDV1 with TRDJ1; the D gene is perhaps TRDD3, on 6 matching bases. This clonotype was obtained from a child under 10 years old born to a mother with Toxoplasma gondii infection during pregnancy, either congenitally infected or uninfected (not recorded which). The specimen sequenced was gamma-delta T cells from blood. The nucleotides read TGTGCTCTTGGGGAACCCCTGGGGAGAAAGTACACCGATAAACTCATCTTT. It encodes CALGEPLGRKYTDKLIF.